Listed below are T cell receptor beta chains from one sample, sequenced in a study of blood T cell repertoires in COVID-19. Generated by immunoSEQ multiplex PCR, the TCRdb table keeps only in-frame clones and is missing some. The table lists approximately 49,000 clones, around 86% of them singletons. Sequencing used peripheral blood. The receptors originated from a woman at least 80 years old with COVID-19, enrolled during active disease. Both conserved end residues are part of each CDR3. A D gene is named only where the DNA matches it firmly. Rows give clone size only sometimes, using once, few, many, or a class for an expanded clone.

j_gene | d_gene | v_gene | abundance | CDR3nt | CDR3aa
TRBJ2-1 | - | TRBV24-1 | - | TGTGCCACCAGTGCCCTACAGGATAATATCAATGAGCAGTTCTTC | CATSALQDNINEQFF
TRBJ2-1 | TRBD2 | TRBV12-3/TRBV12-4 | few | TGTGCCAGCACCGGGACTAGTCATGAGCAGTTCTTC | CASTGTSHEQFF
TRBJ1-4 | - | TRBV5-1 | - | TGCGCCAGCAGCTTACTGGGACACAATAATGAAAAACTGTTTTTT | CASSLLGHNNEKLFF
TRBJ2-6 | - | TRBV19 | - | TGTGCCAGTACTTCTGGGGCCAACGTCCTGACTTTC | CASTSGANVLTF
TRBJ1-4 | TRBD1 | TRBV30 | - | TGTGCCTGGCGCCCCGGGACAGCTAATGAAAAACTGTTTTTT | CAWRPGTANEKLFF
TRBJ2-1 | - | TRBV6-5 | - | TGTGCCAGCAGTTACCTGGGGCGCAGCTCCTACAATGAGCAGTTCTTC | CASSYLGRSSYNEQFF
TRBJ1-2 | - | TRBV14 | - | TGTGCCAGCAGCCAACCGCGCCCCTATGGCTACACCTTC | CASSQPRPYGYTF
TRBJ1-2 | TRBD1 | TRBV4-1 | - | TGCGCCAGCAGCCAACCATTACAGGGGGCCGTCGGGTTGGACTATGGCTACACCTTC | CASSQPLQGAVGLDYGYTF
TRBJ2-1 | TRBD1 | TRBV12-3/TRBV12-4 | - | TGTGCCAGCACCAGGGGGCTGGGTGAGCAGTTCTTC | CASTRGLGEQFF
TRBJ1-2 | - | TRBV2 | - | TGTGCCAGTAGCCCAGACCTGAACTATGGCTACACCTTC | CASSPDLNYGYTF
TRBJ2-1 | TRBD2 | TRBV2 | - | TGTGCCAGCATATATCCTAGCGGGTACAATGAGCAGTTCTTC | CASIYPSGYNEQFF
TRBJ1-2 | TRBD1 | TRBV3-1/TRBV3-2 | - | TGTGCCAGCAGCACATGGACGACAGGGGGCAACTATGGCTACACCTTC | CASSTWTTGGNYGYTF
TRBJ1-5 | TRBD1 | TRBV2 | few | TGTGCCAGTGTCCGGGACAGGGTGAGTCAGCCCCAGCATTTT | CASVRDRVSQPQHF
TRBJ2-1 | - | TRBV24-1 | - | TGTGCCACCAGTGATTTTCGGGTTCAAGCGGGCCTCTACAATGAGCAGTTCTTC | CATSDFRVQAGLYNEQFF
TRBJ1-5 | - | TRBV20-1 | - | TGCAGTGCTAGTAGTGGGGCGGGGCAGCCCCAGCATTTT | CSASSGAGQPQHF
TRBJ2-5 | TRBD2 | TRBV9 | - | TGTGCCAGCAGCGTAAATGAGGCAAGACTAGCGGGAGAGACCCAGTACTTC | CASSVNEARLAGETQYF
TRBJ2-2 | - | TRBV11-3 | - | TGTGCCAGCAGCCCCCGCACCGGGGAGCTGTTTTTT | CASSPRTGELFF
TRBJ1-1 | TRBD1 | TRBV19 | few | TGTGCCACCCCACGACTAAGGACAGGGGTGGGGAGGAACACTGAAGCTTTCTTT | CATPRLRTGVGRNTEAFF
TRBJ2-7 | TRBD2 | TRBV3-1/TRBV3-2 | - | TGTGCCAGCAGCCCCGGGGTAGCGGGCGCCTCCTACGAGCAGTACTTC | CASSPGVAGASYEQYF
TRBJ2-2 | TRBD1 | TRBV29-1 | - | TGCAGCGCCAATCGACAGGGGAAGAACACCGGGGAGCTGTTTTTT | CSANRQGKNTGELFF
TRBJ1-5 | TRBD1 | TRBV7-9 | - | TGTGCCAGCACCCAAGACAGGGGTAGCAATCAGCCCCAGCATTTT | CASTQDRGSNQPQHF
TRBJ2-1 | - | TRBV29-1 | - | TGCAGCGCCCCGAGGGTGACTAGCAATGAGCAGTTCTTC | CSAPRVTSNEQFF
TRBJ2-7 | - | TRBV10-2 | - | TGCGCCAGCAGTGACAGGGCCCACGAGCAGTACTTC | CASSDRAHEQYF
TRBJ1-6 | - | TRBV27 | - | TGTGCCAGCTCGGGGGGGGTTGGGTCACCCCTCCACTTT | CASSGGVGSPLHF
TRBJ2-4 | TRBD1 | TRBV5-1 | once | TGCGCCAGCAGCTTGGTACCAGGGGGAATAGCCAAAAACATTCAGTACTTC | CASSLVPGGIAKNIQYF
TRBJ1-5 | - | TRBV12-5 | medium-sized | TGTGCTAGTAGCTCCAGACACACGAAAGACAATAGCAATCAGCCCCAGCATTTT | CASSSRHTKDNSNQPQHF
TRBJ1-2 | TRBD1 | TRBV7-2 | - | TGTGCCAGCAGCTTAGTAGCGAGCCCCCAGGGGGCGACTGGCTACACCTTC | CASSLVASPQGATGYTF
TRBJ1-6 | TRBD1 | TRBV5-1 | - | TGCGCCAGCAGCTTGGGCGGGACAGAAAGATCACCCCTCCACTTT | CASSLGGTERSPLHF
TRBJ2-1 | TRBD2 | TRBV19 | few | TGTGCCAGTACCATATCCTTGGGACTAGGGAACAATGAGCAGTTCTTC | CASTISLGLGNNEQFF
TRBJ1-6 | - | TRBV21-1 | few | TGTGCCAGCAGCAAATCCCGACAAGACGAGCGGGTGGGCAGGGTATGTTCACCCCTCCACTTT | CASSKSRQDERVGRVCSPLHF
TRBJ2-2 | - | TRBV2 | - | TGTGCCAGCAGGGAGGTGGGGTGGGGAGACACCGGGGAGCTGTTTTTT | CASREVGWGDTGELFF
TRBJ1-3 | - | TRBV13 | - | TGTGCCAGCAGCTTACTGGGGCGGAACACCATATATTTT | CASSLLGRNTIYF
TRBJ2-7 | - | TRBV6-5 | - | TGTGCCAGCAACAAACAGGGTGGGGGGGGCGAGCAGTACTTC | CASNKQGGGGEQYF
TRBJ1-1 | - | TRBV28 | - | TGTGCCAGCAGGCGACAGGATATGAACACTGAAGCTTTCTTT | CASRRQDMNTEAFF
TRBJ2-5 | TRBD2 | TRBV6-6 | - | TGTGCCAGCTCTAGCGGGGCACTTCGGGAGACCCAGTACTTC | CASSSGALRETQYF
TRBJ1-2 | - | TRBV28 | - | TGTGCCAGCAGTTCCCATGACACTCATACTAACTATGGCTACACCTTC | CASSSHDTHTNYGYTF